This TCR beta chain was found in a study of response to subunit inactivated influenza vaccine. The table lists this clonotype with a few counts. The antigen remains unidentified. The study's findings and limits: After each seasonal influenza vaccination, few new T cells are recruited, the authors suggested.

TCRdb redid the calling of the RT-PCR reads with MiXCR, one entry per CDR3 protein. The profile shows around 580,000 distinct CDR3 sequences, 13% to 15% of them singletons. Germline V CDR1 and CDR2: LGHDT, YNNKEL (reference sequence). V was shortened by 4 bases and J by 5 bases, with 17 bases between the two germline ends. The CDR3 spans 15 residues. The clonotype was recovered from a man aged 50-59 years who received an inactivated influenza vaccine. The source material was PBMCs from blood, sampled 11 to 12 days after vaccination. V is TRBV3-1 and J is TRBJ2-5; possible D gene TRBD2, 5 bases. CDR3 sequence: CASSPGGLAVETQYF. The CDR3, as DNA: TGTGCCAGCAGCCCCGGCGGTCTAGCTGTCGAGACCCAGTACTTC.